This T cell receptor beta chain emerged from a study of technical replicates of blood from a handful of donors. TCRdb's table, derived via immunoSEQ multiplex PCR, lists solely in-frame clones and lacks some. This sample has fewer than 90,000 clones, with 92% found just once. CDR3 length equals 15 residues. V lost 5 bases to trimming and J lost 0 bases, with 11 bases between them. Germline lookup yields CDR1 SGHRS and CDR2 YFSETQ. This TCR was recovered from a human donor in good health. The specimen sequenced was T cells isolated from PBMCs. The chain recombines TRBV5-1 with TRBJ2-2; D is possibly TRBD2 (5 bases). As DNA, the CDR3 is TGCGCCAGCAGATTAAGCGGACCGAACACCGGGGAGCTGTTTTTT. This encodes CASRLSGPNTGELFF.